The rows below give T cell receptor beta chains drawn from one sample of a study of monozygotic twins with inflammatory bowel disease. With the 5' RACE reads reprocessed, TCRdb shows one record per CDR3 protein and no DNA. The ten most abundant clones cover 2.4% of a sample with 440,000 or so distinct CDR3 sequences. Source material: blood. The source is a human donor with ulcerative colitis or Crohn's disease, or a healthy co-twin of an affected twin (not recorded which). The CDR3 runs from the conserved cysteine through the conserved F or W.

14	TRBV18	TRBJ1-1	CASSPPTRNAEAFF
14	TRBV7-2	TRBJ1-2	CASSLESRGGVETF
13	TRBV14	TRBJ1-5	CASSQDEGGPQHF
14	TRBV27	TRBJ2-7	CASSLGTGIYEQYF
15	TRBV19	TRBJ2-1	CASSIEESSYNEQFF
16	TRBV5-1	TRBJ1-1	CASSLVQGAGGAEAFF
14	TRBV5-4	TRBJ1-2	CASSLVGRSYGYTF
15	TRBV6-1	TRBJ2-5	CASSDWTTGQETQYF
16	TRBV15	TRBJ2-1	CATSRDYQRGDNEQFF
14	TRBV10-2	TRBJ1-5	CASKGQGAAQPQHF
15	TRBV5-4	TRBJ1-1	CASSFPGTGKNEAFF
15	TRBV20-1	TRBJ1-2	CSARNPTEINYGYTF
18	TRBV11-2	TRBJ1-3	CASSLGAGTGYDGNTIYF
13	TRBV12-3/TRBV12-4	TRBJ2-7	CASSPGFSYEQYF
13	TRBV7-2	TRBJ2-5	CASSLFRQETQYF